This TCR beta chain was sequenced during a study of shared clonotypes between healthy human individuals. The repertoire was sequenced with immunoSEQ multiplex PCR; TCRdb's copy has only in-frame clones and lacks some. The table has fewer than 1 million clones, around 96% seen once. In germline, CDR1 is SEHNR, CDR2 FQNEAQ (reference sequence). The V and J ends lost 1 base and 5 bases respectively, with 17 bases between them. The CDR3 length is 17 residues. Naive-designated CD8 cells lacked CD45RO, were positively enriched for CCR7, and omitted terminally differentiated effector memory CD45RA+ cells. This chain connects TRBV7-9 to TRBJ2-2; a weak D match, TRBD2 (6 bases). The receptor was derived from a man aged 30-40 years in good health. The sequenced sample was naive CD8+ T cells sorted from blood. The CDR3 reads CASSLVAGAGGTGELFF. The DNA of the CDR3 is TGTGCCAGCAGCTTAGTGGCTGGCGCCGGAGGGACCGGGGAGCTGTTTTTT.